One and the same sample provided the 5 T cell receptor beta chains below, sequenced in a study of T cell repertoires in aging, cancer and after chemotherapy. TRB rearrangements spanning V, D and J were amplified using mixed TRB-A/B primers. Using its own MiXCR run on the multiplex PCR reads, TCRdb lists one record per CDR3 protein. Here the sample spans about 10,000 distinct CDR3 sequences, about 36% being singletons. TCR beta rearrangements were amplified from peripheral blood genomic DNA. The sample taken for sequencing was blood. The receptors originated from a human donor in good health.

CDR3: CASSLMNRQVGIEETQYF. CDR3 nucleotides: TGTGCCAGCAGCTTGATGAACCGACAGGTTGGGATCGAAGAGACCCAGTACTTC. V usage is TRBV5-6 and J usage is TRBJ2-5; D is perhaps TRBD1 (6 bases). This CDR3 region has 18 residues. V was shortened by 1 base and J by 3 bases, with 22 bases between the two germline ends. Looked up from germline, CDR1 is SGHDT and CDR2 is YYEEEE.

J is TRBJ2-7 and V is TRBV30, with D unclear. Germline values: CDR1 GTSNPN, CDR2 SVGIG (reference sequence). The CDR3 has 12 residues. Trimming removed 2 bases at V and 5 bases at J, with 10 bases between. The CDR3 sequence is CAWSSGSHEQYF. As DNA, the CDR3 is TGTGCCTGGAGTTCGGGCAGCCACGAGCAGTACTTC. The whole variable domain, filled in from reference TRBV30 and TRBJ2-7, reads SQTIHQWPATLVQPVGSPLSLECTVEGTSNPNLYWYRQAAGRGLQLLFYSVGIGQISSEVPQNLSASRPQDRQFILSSKKLLLSDSGFYLCAWSSGSHEQYFGPGTRLTVT.

The V and J genes are TRBV5-4 and TRBJ2-2; 11 nucleotides line up with TRBD1. The CDR3 spans 15 residues. V trimming: 4 bases; J trimming: 7 bases; junction bases outside the gene matches: 6. Germline V CDR1 and CDR2: SGHNT, YYREEE (reference sequence). CDR3 protein: CASSPDRGRIGELFF. As DNA, the CDR3 is TGTGCCAGCAGCCCGGACAGGGGGCGGATCGGGGAGCTGTTTTTT.

This clonotype was detected only a few times. This sequence joins TRBV5-6 and TRBJ2-6; no reliable D call. The ends were cut back, 0 bases at V and 1 base at J, with 2 bases in the middle. The germline V gene has CDR1 SGHDT and CDR2 YYEEEE. The CDR3 sequence is 14 residues long. The CDR3 is CASSLGSGANVLTF. The CDR3 DNA follows: TGTGCCAGCAGCTTGGGGTCTGGGGCCAACGTCCTGACTTTC.

The table lists this clonotype with a few counts. This chain uses TRBV6-1 with TRBJ2-5; D may correspond to TRBD1 or TRBD2 (5 bases each). The length of the CDR3 is 15 residues. Germline V lookup: CDR1 MNHNS, CDR2 SASEGT. Deletions cut 1 base from V and 4 bases from J, with 13 bases between. In DNA, the CDR3 is TGTGCCAGCAGTGAAGGGAGACTAACAGGAGAGACCCAGTACTTC. As protein: CASSEGRLTGETQYF.